This T cell receptor (beta chain) emerged from a study of cytomegalovirus exposure and HLA in healthy donors. Study-wide results and caveats: Per a prior analysis, the majority of TCR beta V segments were productive roughly 90% or roughly 30% of the time. With high specificity and sensitivity, the classifier reportedly diagnosed cytomegalovirus status.

60 Vbeta and 13 Jbeta primers were used in PCR. Only in-frame clones appear in the TCRdb table, and some are missing; sequencing was by immunoSEQ multiplex PCR. This table holds approximately 160,000 clones, roughly three quarters found once. With respect to this clone: No antigen is known for it.

Sequenced sample: PBMCs. The TCR comes from a woman aged 45-60 years in good health and CMV-seropositive.

CDR3 residues: CAARGAGGYGYTF. The CDR3 DNA reads TGTGCCGCCCGGGGAGCAGGAGGCTATGGCTACACCTTC. The chain has TRBV19 and TRBJ1-2; D gene ambiguous. This CDR3 spans 13 amino acids. In germline, CDR1 is LNHDA, CDR2 SQIVND (reference sequence). The V end was cut by 11 bases, the J end by 4 bases, with 17 bases between.